The clone carrying this TCR beta chain was counted between two and nine times. No antigen is known for it. The source of the sample is a study of cytomegalovirus exposure and HLA in healthy donors. Study-wide points: It was reported that TCR beta sequences correctly inferred the HLA-A and HLA-B alleles for most subjects. In a later analysis, donors in an Asian-associated ancestry cluster reportedly had fewer N-insertions in productive TCRs than the cohort mean. In all likelihood, a cluster of highly shared sequence variants was a sequencing artifact. Productive status was seen about 90% or about 30% of the time for most TCR beta V segments in an earlier analysis.

V gave up 2 bases and J gave up 8 bases, with 10 bases separating them. The germline V gene has CDR1 MNHEY and CDR2 SMNVEV (reference sequence). The CDR3 covers 13 residues. In the PCR, 60 Vbeta and 13 Jbeta primers were used. TCRdb keeps only in-frame clones here, not all; method: immunoSEQ multiplex PCR. The repertoire holds about 130,000 clones, with around three quarters as singletons. The rearrangement uses TRBV27 and TRBJ1-3; D gene uncertain. Source material: PBMCs. The receptor was derived from a man between 18 and 35 years old in good health and CMV-seronegative. The CDR3 here is CASSLILGDTIYF. CDR3 bases: TGTGCCAGCAGTTTAATCCTCGGGGACACCATATATTTT.